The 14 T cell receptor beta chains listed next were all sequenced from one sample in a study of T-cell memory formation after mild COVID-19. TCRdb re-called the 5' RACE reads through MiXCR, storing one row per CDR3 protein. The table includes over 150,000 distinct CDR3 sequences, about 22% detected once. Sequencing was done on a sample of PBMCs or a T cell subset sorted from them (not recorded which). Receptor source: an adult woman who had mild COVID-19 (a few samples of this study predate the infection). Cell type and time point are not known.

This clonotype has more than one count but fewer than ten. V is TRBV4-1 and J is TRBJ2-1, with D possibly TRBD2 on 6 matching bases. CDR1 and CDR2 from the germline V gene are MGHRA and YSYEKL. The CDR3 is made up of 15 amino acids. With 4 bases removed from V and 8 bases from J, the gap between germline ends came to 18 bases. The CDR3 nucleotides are TGCGCCAGCAGCCTTGGACCCGGGGGTGGCGATGAGCAGTTCTTC. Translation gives CASSLGPGGGDEQFF.

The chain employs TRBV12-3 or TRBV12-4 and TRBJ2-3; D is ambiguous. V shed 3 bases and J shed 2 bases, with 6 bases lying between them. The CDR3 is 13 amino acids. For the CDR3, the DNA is TGTGCCAGCAGTTTTCACTCCACAGATACGCAGTATTTT. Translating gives CASSFHSTDTQYF.

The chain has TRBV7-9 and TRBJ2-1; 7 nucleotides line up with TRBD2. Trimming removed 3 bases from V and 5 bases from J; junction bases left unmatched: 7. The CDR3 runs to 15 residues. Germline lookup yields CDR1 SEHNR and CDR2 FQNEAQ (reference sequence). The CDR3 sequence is CASSFLASGHNEQFF. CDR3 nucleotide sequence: TGTGCCAGCAGCTTTTTGGCTAGCGGACACAATGAGCAGTTCTTC.

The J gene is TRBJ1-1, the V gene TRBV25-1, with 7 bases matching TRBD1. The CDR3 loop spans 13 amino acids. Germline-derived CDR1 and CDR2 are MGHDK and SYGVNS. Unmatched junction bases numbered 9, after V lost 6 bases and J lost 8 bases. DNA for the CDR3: TGTGCCAGCAGGGACGGGACAGTCGGCGAAGCTTTCTTT. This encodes CASRDGTVGEAFF. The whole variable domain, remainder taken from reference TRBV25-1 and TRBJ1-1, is EADIYQTPRYLVIGTGKKITLECSQTMGHDKMYWYQQDPGMELHLIHYSYGVNSTEKGDLSSESTVSRIRTEHFPLTLESARPSHTSQYLCASRDGTVGEAFFGQGTRLTVV.

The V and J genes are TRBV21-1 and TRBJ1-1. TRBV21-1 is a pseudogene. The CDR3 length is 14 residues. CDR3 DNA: TGTGCCAGCAGCCACTGGGACAGGAACACTGAAGCTTTCTTT. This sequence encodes CASSHWDRNTEAFF.

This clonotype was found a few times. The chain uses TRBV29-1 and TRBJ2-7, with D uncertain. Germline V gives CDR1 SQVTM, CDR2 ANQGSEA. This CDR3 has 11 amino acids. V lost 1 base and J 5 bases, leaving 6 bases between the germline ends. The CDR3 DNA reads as TGCAGCGTTGAAGGGGGTGACGAGCAGTACTTC. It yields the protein CSVEGGDEQYF.

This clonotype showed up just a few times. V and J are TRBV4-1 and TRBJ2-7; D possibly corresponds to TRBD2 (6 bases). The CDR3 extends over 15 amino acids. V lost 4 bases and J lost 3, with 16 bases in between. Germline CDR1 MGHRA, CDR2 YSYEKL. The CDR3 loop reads CASSPIQASDYEQYF. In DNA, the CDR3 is TGCGCCAGCAGCCCGATCCAGGCTAGCGACTACGAGCAGTACTTC.

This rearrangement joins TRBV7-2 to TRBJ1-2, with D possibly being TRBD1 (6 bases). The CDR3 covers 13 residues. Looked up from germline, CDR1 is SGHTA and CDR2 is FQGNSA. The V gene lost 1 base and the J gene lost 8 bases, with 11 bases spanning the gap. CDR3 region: CASSLGGAGGYTF. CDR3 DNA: TGTGCCAGCAGCTTAGGGGGGGCCGGAGGCTACACCTTC.

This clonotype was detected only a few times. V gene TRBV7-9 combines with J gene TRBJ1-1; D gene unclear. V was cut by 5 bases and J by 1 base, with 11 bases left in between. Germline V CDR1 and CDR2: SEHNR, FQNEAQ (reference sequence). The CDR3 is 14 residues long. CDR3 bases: TGTGCCAGCAGCCCTCGGGGATCGAACACTGAAGCTTTCTTT. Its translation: CASSPRGSNTEAFF.

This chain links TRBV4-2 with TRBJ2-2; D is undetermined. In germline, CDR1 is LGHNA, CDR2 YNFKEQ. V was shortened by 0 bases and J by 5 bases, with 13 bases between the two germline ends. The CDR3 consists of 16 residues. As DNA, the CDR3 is TGTGCCAGCAGCCAAGATGGCAGGCCTCTGACCGGGGAGCTGTTTTTT. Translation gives CASSQDGRPLTGELFF.

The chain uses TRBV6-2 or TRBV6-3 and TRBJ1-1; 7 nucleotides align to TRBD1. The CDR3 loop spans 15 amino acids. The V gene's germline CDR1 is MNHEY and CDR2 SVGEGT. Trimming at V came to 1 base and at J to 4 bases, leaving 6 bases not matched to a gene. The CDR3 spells CASSYFPGGSTEAFF. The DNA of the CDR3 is TGTGCCAGCAGTTACTTCCCAGGGGGGAGCACTGAAGCTTTCTTT.

The CDR3 nucleotides are TGTGCCAGCAGCTCGGGACAGCAAAACACCGGGGAGCTGTTTTTT. The encoded protein is CASSSGQQNTGELFF. The genes are TRBV13 and TRBJ2-2, with 7 bases identical to TRBD1. This CDR3 contains 15 residues. Germline-derived CDR1 and CDR2 are PRHDT and FYEKMQ (reference sequence). Unmatched junction bases numbered 4, after V lost 4 bases and J lost 2 bases.

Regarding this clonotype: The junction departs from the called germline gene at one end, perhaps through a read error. CDR3 region: CASSLHPNSPLHF. In DNA, the CDR3 is TGTGCCAGCAGTTTACATCCGAATTCACCACTCCACTTT. The chain combines TRBV27 with TRBJ1-6; D unclear. CDR1 is MNHEY and CDR2 is SMNVEV in the germline V gene (reference sequence). This CDR3 spans 13 amino acids.

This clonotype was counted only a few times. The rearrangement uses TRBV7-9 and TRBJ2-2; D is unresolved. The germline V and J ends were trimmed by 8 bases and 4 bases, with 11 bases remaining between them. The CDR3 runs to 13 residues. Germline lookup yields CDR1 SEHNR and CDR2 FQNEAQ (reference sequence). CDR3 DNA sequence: TGTGCCAGCCCACTCAGGCTCACCGGGGAGCTGTTTTTT. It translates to CASPLRLTGELFF.